Shown below are 21 T cell receptor beta chains from a single sample sequenced in a study of T cell clonality in common variable immunodeficiency. Overall study findings and caveats: Fewer deletions and N-nucleotide insertions were reportedly seen in common variable immunodeficiency TCR beta sequences.

Antigens of these TCRs are unknown. The table came from immunoSEQ multiplex PCR; TCRdb's copy has only in-frame clones and leaves some out. This repertoire holds roughly 30,000 clones, and none appear only once. The material sequenced was peripheral blood mononuclear cells. Receptors were obtained from a human donor with common variable immunodeficiency.

The sample holds a few counts of this clone. The read falls 3 residues short of the CDR3 end, and the missing part is taken from the germline J gene. The J gene is TRBJ2-3, the V gene TRBV6-1; D remains ambiguous. Germline loops: CDR1 MNHNS, CDR2 SASEGT. Deletions cut 3 bases from V and 2 bases from J, with 12 bases between. This CDR3 is 15 amino acids long. The CDR3 is CASSEGQWFTDTQYF. The sequenced part of the CDR3 DNA is TGTGCCAGCAGTGAGGGCCAGTGGTTCACAGATACG.

Notes on this clone: Read sequence stops 3 residues before the CDR3 end, and the germline J gene provides the missing end. The rearrangement uses TRBV19 and TRBJ2-1, with 9 bases fitting TRBD2. The CDR3 spans 18 residues. Trimming removed 1 base from V and 0 bases from J; junction bases left unmatched: 7. The germline V gene encodes CDR1 LNHDA and CDR2 SQIVND (reference sequence). CDR3 protein: CASSIASGGRSSYNEQFF. The sequenced CDR3 bases are TGTGCCAGTAGTATAGCCAGCGGGGGGCGGAGCTCCTACAATGAG.

In the case of this clone: This could be a read error, since a much larger clone is one nucleotide away. The sequence runs out 3 residues before the end of the CDR3; the remainder is reconstructed from the germline J gene. This chain joins TRBV18 and TRBJ1-1; tentative D call: TRBD1 (6 bases). This CDR3 has 16 residues. The V gene lost 2 bases and the J gene lost 5 bases, with 18 bases spanning the gap. Germline V gene sequence: CDR1 KGHSH, CDR2 LQKENI. CDR3 amino acids: CASSPSIQGGKTEAFF. The CDR3 bases that were read are TGTGCCAGCTCACCATCCATACAGGGAGGAAAGACTGAA.

This clone was observed many times. From the germline J gene comes the end of the CDR3, since the read stops 3 residues before it. The V and J genes are TRBV2 and TRBJ1-1; D not resolved. Trimming pared 5 bases from V and 4 bases from J, leaving 8 bases between. CDR3 length: 12 amino acids. Germline V CDR1 and CDR2: SNHLY, FYNNEI. CDR3 DNA, as far as it was read: TGTGCCAGCAGTCGCAGTGGCACTGAA. This encodes CASSRSGTE. The CDR3 in full is CASSRSGTEAFF.

This clone has more than one count but fewer than ten. From the germline J gene comes the end of the CDR3, since the read stops 3 residues before it. The chain is built from TRBV19 and TRBJ1-5; weak D call: TRBD1 (5 bases). Germline CDR1 is LNHDA and CDR2 is SQIVND (reference sequence). This CDR3 has 14 amino acids. V was cut by 5 bases and J by 0 bases, with 8 bases left in between. The CDR3 DNA, read in part, is TGTGCCAGTAGTTGGCAGGGTAGCAATCAGCCC. Its protein product is CASSWQGSNQP. In full, the CDR3 is CASSWQGSNQPQHF.

This clone showed up many times. CDR3 amino acids: CASSLTGRAKNIQYF. Partial CDR3 DNA: TGTGCCAGCAGCTTAACAGGTAGAGCCAAAAACATT. The rearrangement joins TRBV7-2 to TRBJ2-4; possible D gene TRBD1, 5 bases. The CDR3 end is not reached by the read, which stops 3 residues before it; the germline J gene fills it in. The germline gives CDR1 SGHTA, CDR2 FQGNSA. The CDR3 has 15 residues. Trimming shortened V by 2 bases and J by 0 bases, and 8 bases separated the two germline ends.

Regarding this clone: The observed sequence ends 3 residues before the CDR3 terminus, with the missing tail filled in from the germline J gene. The chain employs TRBV6-2 or TRBV6-3 and TRBJ2-7; 7 nucleotides align to TRBD1. CDR1 is MNHEY, CDR2 SVGEGT, per germline. Losses at the gene ends were 2 bases for V and 2 bases for J; bases not matched to a gene: 12. The CDR3 consists of 17 residues. The CDR3 loop reads CASSYTHLGTVPYEQYF. The sequenced part of the CDR3 DNA is TGTGCCAGCAGTTACACCCACCTGGGGACAGTCCCCTACGAG.

Only a few counts were recorded for this clone. The identical CDR3 is also encoded by other nucleotide sequences in the sample. Incomplete CDR3 DNA: TGTGCCAGCAGCTTACGAGGGAATCAGCCC. The encoded protein is CASSLRGNQP. The full CDR3 is CASSLRGNQPQHF. The chain employs TRBV7-2 and TRBJ1-5; no definite D call. The CDR3 end is not reached by the read, which stops 3 residues before it; the germline J gene fills it in. From germline, CDR1 is SGHTA and CDR2 FQGNSA. CDR3 length: 13 residues. V was pared by 2 bases and J by 4 bases, with 6 bases between.

This clone appeared many times. The read ends 3 residues shy of where the CDR3 ends; the end is completed using the germline J gene. This sequence joins TRBV19 and TRBJ1-5; possible D gene TRBD1, 6 bases. CDR3 length: 14 residues. In germline, CDR1 is LNHDA, CDR2 SQIVND (reference sequence). With 6 bases removed from V and 1 base from J, the gap between germline ends came to 10 bases. The CDR3 region is CASRRDISNQPQHF. The covered CDR3 bases are TGTGCCAGTAGGCGGGACATCAGCAATCAGCCC.

Notes on this clone: The read finishes 3 residues shy of the CDR3 end, and the germline J gene is used to complete it. The chain carries TRBV30 and TRBJ2-5, with 13 positions matching TRBD2. Germline V gives CDR1 GTSNPN, CDR2 SVGIG (reference sequence). Trimming at V came to 0 bases and at J to 5 bases, leaving 3 bases not matched to a gene. The CDR3 is 15 amino acids. The CDR3 sequence: CAWSVGTSGIETQYF. Partial CDR3 DNA: TGTGCCTGGAGTGTTGGGACTAGCGGGATCGAGACC.

Note on this clone: The read ends 3 residues before the CDR3 terminus; that terminus is restored from the germline J gene. The rearrangement uses TRBV19 and TRBJ2-2; possible D gene TRBD1, 5 bases. CDR3 size: 16 residues. Trimming cost V 3 bases and J 1 base, with 12 bases left between them. Germline CDR1 LNHDA, CDR2 SQIVND (reference sequence). CDR3 protein: CASSMGHRRNTGELFF. The CDR3 bases that were read are TGTGCCAGTAGTATGGGTCACAGGAGGAACACCGGGGAG.

This clone occurred a few times. With the read ending 3 residues before the CDR3 end, the germline J gene is used to fill in that end. This chain links TRBV2 with TRBJ1-5, with TRBD1 identical over 7 bases. This CDR3 is built from 14 residues. V lost 4 bases and J lost 7; bases outside the gene matches: 7. Germline V gene lookup returns CDR1 SNHLY and CDR2 FYNNEI. CDR3 sequence reads: CASSGGRGDQPQHF. The part of the CDR3 DNA that was read is TGTGCCAGCAGTGGAGGCAGGGGGGACCAGCCC.

This clone has just a few counts. At one end the junction does not follow the germline gene, possibly because of a read error. Sequencing ends 3 residues short of the CDR3 end; the germline J gene provides the rest. The chain combines TRBV7-7 with TRBJ2-3, with TRBD1 as a possible D gene (6 bases). Germline CDR1 SSHAT, CDR2 FNYEAQ (reference sequence). The CDR3 consists of 15 residues. The CDR3 loop is CASSLVAGGTDTQYF. Incomplete CDR3 DNA: TGTGCTAGCAGCTTAGTCGCAGGGGGCACAGATACG.

This clone was found a few times. The read ends 3 residues shy of where the CDR3 ends; the end is completed using the germline J gene. The genes are TRBV6-1 and TRBJ2-2; 7 nucleotides line up with TRBD1. The CDR3 is made up of 15 amino acids. Losses at the gene ends were 4 bases for V and 5 bases for J; bases not matched to a gene: 7. From germline, CDR1 is MNHNS and CDR2 SASEGT. The covered CDR3 bases are TGTGCCAGCAGTGTAGAGACAGGGCGAACCGGGGAG. It specifies CASSVETGRTGE. The complete CDR3 sequence is CASSVETGRTGELFF.

This clone was recorded many times. The read terminates 3 residues ahead of where the CDR3 ends, so the germline J gene completes it. The chain recombines TRBV5-5 with TRBJ1-4; weak D call: TRBD1 (5 bases). The CDR3 extends over 15 amino acids. V was clipped by 4 bases and J by 8 bases, with 18 bases between them. Germline CDR1 SGHKS, CDR2 YYEKEE (reference sequence). The CDR3 reads CASSLGWQRGEKLFF. The part of the CDR3 DNA that was read is TGTGCCAGCAGCCTAGGCTGGCAGCGGGGCGAAAAA.

Details on this clone: The CDR3 end is not reached by the read, which stops 3 residues before it; the germline J gene fills it in. The V call is TRBV7-3, the J call TRBJ2-1, with TRBD1 matching 7 bases. Germline V gene data show CDR1 as SGHTA and CDR2 as FQGTGA. J lost 7 bases, V lost 5 bases, and 2 bases had no gene match. This CDR3 contains 12 residues. CDR3 amino acids: CASSTTGNEQFF. The part of the CDR3 DNA that was read is TGTGCCAGCAGCACGACAGGGAATGAG.

This clone was recorded at least ten times. The sequence runs out 3 residues before the end of the CDR3; the remainder is reconstructed from the germline J gene. The rearrangement uses TRBV2 and TRBJ1-2, with 8 bases that match TRBD1. V lost 6 bases to trimming and J lost 2 bases; unmatched junction nucleotides: 17. Germline lookup yields CDR1 SNHLY and CDR2 FYNNEI. CDR3 length: 18 amino acids. Incomplete CDR3 DNA: TGTGCCAGCAGAACCTCTGACGGGCAGGGGGCCCTGAACTATGGC. Translated: CASRTSDGQGALNYG. The full CDR3 protein is CASRTSDGQGALNYGYTF.

The sample holds a few counts of this clone. From the germline J gene comes the end of the CDR3, since the read stops 3 residues before it. This chain connects TRBV18 to TRBJ2-1; 10 bases agree with TRBD1. The CDR3 is 16 amino acids. CDR1 is KGHSH and CDR2 is LQKENI in the germline V gene. V lost 4 bases to trimming and J lost 4 bases; unmatched junction nucleotides: 7. The CDR3 loop reads CASSRIGTGAYNEQFF. The CDR3 DNA, read in part, is TGTGCCAGCTCACGGATCGGGACAGGGGCTTACAATGAG.

In its sample, this clone was seen many times. The CDR3 sequence: CASSAPREHYGYTF. The DNA read from the CDR3 is TGTGCCAGCAGCGCCCCCAGGGAACACTATGGC. The chain employs TRBV19 and TRBJ1-2; D perhaps matches TRBD1 (5 bases). The read terminates 3 residues ahead of where the CDR3 ends, so the germline J gene completes it. V dropped 9 bases and J dropped 3 bases, with 17 bases sitting between them. The CDR3 extends over 14 amino acids. The V gene's germline CDR1 is LNHDA and CDR2 SQIVND (reference sequence).

This clone was found a few times. The missing CDR3 end, 3 residues past where the read stops, is filled in from the germline J gene. The V and J genes are TRBV19 and TRBJ1-1, with 7 bases aligning to TRBD1. The germline gives CDR1 LNHDA, CDR2 SQIVND (reference sequence). The CDR3 sequence is 15 residues long. The CDR3 here is CASSIVLTGKRGAFF. The sequenced part of the CDR3 DNA is TGTGCCAGTAGTATAGTATTGACAGGGAAACGTGGA.

A few counts support this clone. The sequence runs out 3 residues before the end of the CDR3; the remainder is reconstructed from the germline J gene. V usage is TRBV6-2 or TRBV6-3 and J usage is TRBJ2-4; 7 bases are a match to TRBD2. The CDR3 covers 15 residues. Germline V lookup: CDR1 MNHEY, CDR2 SVGEGT. Unmatched junction bases numbered 4, after V lost 5 bases and J lost 0 bases. Incomplete CDR3 DNA: TGTGCCAGCAGTCCAAGCGGGGTAGCCAAAAACATT. Amino acid sequence: CASSPSGVAKNI. In full, the CDR3 reads CASSPSGVAKNIQYF.